The present entry profiles one TCR beta chain with its context. Its antigen is currently not known. Qualities for individual bases were not recorded, and no much larger clone is one base off. This record belongs to a study of tumor and adjacent non-tumor tissue in lung cancer (dated by TCRdb to 2017 to 2018). Background for the entire study: Of the cohort, some 12 patients had adenocarcinoma, 2 had squamous cell carcinoma and 1 had small cell lung cancer. The study compared bulk TCRbeta repertoires from lung tumor tissue and matched distant non-tumor lung tissue of about 15 lung cancer patients. A total of around 130,000,000 productive TCRbeta reads were generated by sequencing, corresponding to an average of about 4.17 million reads per sample. Over 25 paired specimens, one tumor and one normal lung sample per patient, were profiled by TCRbeta CDR3 sequencing. The 15 enrolled patients, of whom some ten were men and 5 were women, were aged about 31 to 80 years and were diagnosed with TNM stage I to III disease.

Libraries were made using multiplex PCR. The instrument was an Illumina HiSeq 2500. Following protocols modified from ARM-PCR, the researchers constructed TCRbeta libraries through three rounds of nested PCR with primers (Table S4). Before sequencing, PCR products in the 200-500 bp range were cut out of the gel and cleaned up using the QIAquick gel extraction kit. Regarding the original processing steps: Reads were cleaned using Trimmomatic, were merged into complete CDR3 sequences using FLASH, and were assigned to V(D)J germline segments using MiTCR. VDJtools was used to compute clonal diversity as the inverse Simpson's index. A read counted as productive if the sequence was in-frame and lacked a premature stop codon. The public reads were quality trimmed at Q25 with fastp and then assembled into clones with MiXCR by TCRdb, keeping productive beta chains. Entries are consolidated by CDR3 protein sequence, retaining the most common genes and DNA. The authors' filters were not applied to this entry. For this sample there are 200,000 or so distinct CDR3 sequences; roughly 70% appear just once. Of the sample, roughly a quarter falls within the top ten clones.

Overall results and qualifications from the work: Neither the sequencing platform nor unique molecular identifiers are named or mentioned anywhere in the methods. Tumor tissue showed significantly higher TCR diversity (inverse Simpson) than normal lung tissue, at around 450 vs 150 (P = 0.0075, Mann-Whitney U test). Only about 15 patients were in the cohort, and the authors stated that larger samples and more detailed clinical data are needed. Peripheral blood was not sequenced, so blood TCRbeta repertoires in these lung cancer patients were not examined. The top 100 clones made up a significantly larger cumulative share of the repertoire in normal lung than in tumor tissue. Significantly higher TCR diversity was found in younger patients, and higher tumor TCR diversity was associated with shorter overall and disease-free survival.

RNA was extracted from bulk unsorted tissue and checked for quality with a NanoDrop ND-1000 and an Agilent 2100. Donors were newly diagnosed lung cancer patients admitted for thoracic surgery in China between August and November 2014, without prior chemotherapy. Anyone who had undergone radiotherapy or chemotherapy before, or who had another cancer at the same time, was left out of the study. Pieces of surgical tissue measuring 1-2 cm3 were kept in RNAlater solution and held at -80 degrees C until needed. The sequencing sample was made of lung tumor tissue. The receptor was derived from a man between 60 and 75 years old with non-small cell lung cancer.

The DNA sequence follows: TGTGCCATCACCGGGACTAGCGGAAATGAGCAGTTCTTC. This sequence encodes CAITGTSGNEQFF. The sequence joins TRBV10-3 to TRBJ2-1; 11 junctional bases match TRBD2. V has 7 bases trimmed and J has 7 bases trimmed; junction bases matching no gene number 3. The CDR3 holds 13 amino acids from the cysteine to the phenylalanine. The only DNA kept is the CDR3, 39 bases in frame from the first base. From the germline V gene, CDR1 is ENHRY and CDR2 is SYGVKD.